These 30 T cell receptor beta chains came from one sample sequenced in a study of vaccination effects on CD4 cells after COVID-19. These receptors' antigens are unknown. Antigen-specific CD4+ T cells were first expanded with viral peptide pools by the ViraFEST assay and only then sequenced. With nine to eleven days of culture completed, CD4+ T cells were isolated. All vaccine recipients tested negative for nucleocapsid antibodies and had never contracted SARS-CoV-2 infection. Profiled with immunoSEQ multiplex PCR; TCRdb holds only in-frame clones, not every one. Of 35,000 to 45,000 clones detected, less than 70% appear once; the ten largest clones hold 15%. Sequenced material: CD4+ T cells from PBMCs cultured with HCoV-OC43 spike peptides, taken before COVID-19 vaccination. Indicated subset: HCoV-OC43 spike overlapping peptide pool stimulation. The receptor set was obtained from a human donor who received a COVID-19 vaccine.

The V call is TRBV18, the J call TRBJ1-2; D gene unclear. In germline, CDR1 is KGHSH, CDR2 LQKENI. V lost 3 bases, J lost 2 bases, and 13 bases lay in between. This CDR3 is built from 15 residues. DNA of the CDR3: TGTGCCAGCTCACCGTCTAACGGGAAAAACTATGGCTACACCTTC. Protein: CASSPSNGKNYGYTF.

The chain carries TRBV7-9 and TRBJ2-7; D remains ambiguous. V was pared by 4 bases and J by 2 bases, with 6 bases between. CDR3 length: 12 residues. Germline-derived CDR1 and CDR2 are SEHNR and FQNEAQ (reference sequence). CDR3 in amino acids: CASSWNPYEQYF. The CDR3 coding sequence is TGTGCCAGCAGCTGGAACCCCTACGAGCAGTACTTC.

The sample holds one count of this clone. The rearrangement joins TRBV5-6 to TRBJ1-4; 8 bases are shared with TRBD1. Trimming at V came to 7 bases and at J to 8 bases, leaving 7 bases not matched to a gene. Germline lookup yields CDR1 SGHDT and CDR2 YYEEEE. This CDR3 has 13 amino acids. CDR3 sequence reads: CASSRAGGEKLFF. CDR3 DNA sequence: TGTGCCAGCTCGAGGGCAGGGGGCGAAAAACTGTTTTTT.

V usage is TRBV5-8 and J usage is TRBJ1-1, with 8 bases that match TRBD1. The germline gives CDR1 SGHTS, CDR2 YDEGEE. J was trimmed by 1 base and V by 1 base; bases with no gene match: 18. This CDR3 is 20 amino acids long. The CDR3 spells CASSLLQGAFKNERNTEAFF. CDR3 sequence (DNA): TGTGCCAGCAGCTTGCTGCAGGGGGCATTCAAAAATGAGAGGAACACTGAAGCTTTCTTT.

The chain links TRBV21-1 to TRBJ2-7; the D call in the table, TRBD1, was not verified against the DNA. TRBV21-1 is deemed a pseudogene. This CDR3 has 15 residues. The CDR3 sequence: CASSPIAGTIYEQYF. The CDR3 bases are TGTGCCAGCAGCCCAATTGCCGGGACAATCTACGAGCAGTACTTC.

J is TRBJ2-3 and V is TRBV19, with D unresolved. In germline, CDR1 is LNHDA, CDR2 SQIVND (reference sequence). The CDR3 has 12 amino acids. The V gene lost 6 bases and the J gene lost 2 bases, with 6 bases spanning the gap. The CDR3 reads CASRETTDTQYF. In DNA, the CDR3 is TGTGCCAGTAGGGAGACCACAGATACGCAGTATTTT.

In this sample, this clone turned up a few times. The CDR3 nucleotides are TGTGCCAGCAGCTTTAGTCCGGGACTTGTTCCGGGTGCCGGGGAGCTGTTTTTT. Amino acids: CASSFSPGLVPGAGELFF. V usage is TRBV7-9 and J usage is TRBJ2-2; D possibly corresponds to TRBD2 (6 bases). Germline V lookup: CDR1 SEHNR, CDR2 FQNEAQ (reference sequence). CDR3 length: 18 amino acids. Deletions cut 3 bases from V and 6 bases from J, with 23 bases between.

The chain couples TRBV4-1 to TRBJ2-5; D is undetermined. This CDR3 region has 13 residues. Per the germline V gene, CDR1 is MGHRA and CDR2 is YSYEKL. The V end was cut by 5 bases, the J end by 5 bases, with 12 bases between. The CDR3, as DNA: TGCGCCAGCAGCGCCGTAGGTGGGGAGACCCAGTACTTC. It translates to CASSAVGGETQYF.

This chain links TRBV6-6 with TRBJ2-5; 10 nucleotides line up with TRBD2. The V segment lost 0 bases and the J segment 2 bases; nucleotides outside the gene matches: 3. CDR1 MNHNY and CDR2 SVGAGI come from the germline V gene (reference sequence). The CDR3 sequence is 16 residues long. CDR3 sequence reads: CASSYSLAGIQETQYF. DNA for the CDR3: TGTGCCAGCAGTTACTCACTAGCGGGGATACAAGAGACCCAGTACTTC.

The gene calls are TRBV6-1 and TRBJ2-7; no firm D call. CDR3 length: 17 residues. V was shortened by 3 bases and J by 2 bases, with 20 bases between the two germline ends. CDR1 and CDR2 from the germline V gene are MNHNS and SASEGT. Here the CDR3 DNA reads TGTGCCAGCAGTGACATTACCGACCGACGGTGGACCTACGAGCAGTACTTC. It is translated as CASSDITDRRWTYEQYF.

This chain joins TRBV7-9 and TRBJ2-7; no firm D call. CDR1 and CDR2 from the germline V gene are SEHNR and FQNEAQ (reference sequence). The CDR3 length is 13 residues. Trimming removed 5 bases from V and 3 bases from J, with 11 bases in between. This CDR3 is CASSPFENYEQYF. Here the CDR3 DNA reads TGTGCCAGCAGCCCCTTTGAGAACTACGAGCAGTACTTC.

This clone was seen only a few times. The rearrangement joins TRBV7-9 to TRBJ1-5; D unclear. The CDR3 totals 15 residues. Germline CDR1 reads SEHNR; CDR2 reads FQNEAQ (reference sequence). Deletions cut 1 base from V and 3 bases from J, with 10 bases between. DNA of the CDR3: TGTGCCAGCAGCTTAGGGCCAGGATTCAATCAGCCCCAGCATTTT. Its protein is CASSLGPGFNQPQHF.

This clone showed up just a few times. V and J are TRBV4-1 and TRBJ2-7, with D hard to call. The CDR3 covers 13 residues. CDR1 and CDR2 from the germline V gene are MGHRA and YSYEKL. Trimming shortened V by 3 bases and J by 3 bases, and 9 bases separated the two germline ends. For the CDR3, the DNA is TGCGCCAGCAGCCAGGACCGCCACTACGAGCAGTACTTC. Protein: CASSQDRHYEQYF.

The chain employs TRBV4-1 and TRBJ2-3; TRBD2 aligns across 10 bases. The CDR3 covers 18 residues. Trimming removed 1 base from V and 2 bases from J; junction bases left unmatched: 9. Germline assignment: CDR1 MGHRA and CDR2 YSYEKL. The CDR3 here is CASSQGGLAGGTTDTQYF. Here the CDR3 DNA reads TGCGCCAGCAGCCAAGGGGGGTTAGCGGGAGGCACCACAGATACGCAGTATTTT.

The chain recombines TRBV10-1 with TRBJ2-7, with D perhaps being TRBD1 or TRBD2 (6 bases each). Germline V lookup: CDR1 WNHNN, CDR2 SYGVQD (reference sequence). V was shortened by 0 bases and J by 3 bases, with 9 bases between the two germline ends. CDR3 length: 14 residues. This chain's CDR3 is CASSESGGSYEQYF. DNA of the CDR3: TGCGCCAGCAGTGAGTCAGGGGGGAGCTACGAGCAGTACTTC.

This chain connects TRBV29-1 to TRBJ1-1; D is unresolved. Between the trimmed V and J ends, which lost 1 base and 4 bases, there was a span of 13 bases. The CDR3 length is 14 residues. Germline V CDR1 and CDR2: SQVTM, ANQGSEA. CDR3 amino acids: CSVEVGYRGTEAFF. DNA of the CDR3: TGCAGCGTTGAAGTCGGGTACCGAGGCACTGAAGCTTTCTTT.

J is TRBJ1-5 and V is TRBV2, with a possible D match to TRBD1 (6 bases). V lost 6 bases and J lost 3, with 12 bases in between. CDR1 is SNHLY, CDR2 FYNNEI, per germline. This CDR3 contains 14 residues. CDR3 bases: TGTGCCAGCAGCAGTAGACAGGACAATCAGCCCCAGCATTTT. Protein: CASSSRQDNQPQHF.

The chain recombines TRBV5-1 with TRBJ1-4, with 9 bases aligning to TRBD1. The CDR3 length is 16 residues. J was trimmed by 7 bases and V by 4 bases; bases with no gene match: 11. CDR1 is SGHRS and CDR2 is YFSETQ in the germline V gene. The chain's CDR3 is CASSRGTGPILEKLFF. The CDR3 DNA reads TGCGCCAGCAGCAGAGGGACAGGGCCCATCCTTGAAAAACTGTTTTTT. Full variable domain (remainder filled in from reference TRBV5-1 and TRBJ1-4): KAGVTQTPRYLIKTRGQQVTLSCSPISGHRSVSWYQQTPGQGLQFLFEYFSETQRNKGNFPGRFSGRQFSNSRSEMNVSTLELGDSALYLCASSRGTGPILEKLFFGSGTQLSVL.

The sample holds a few counts of this clone. J is TRBJ1-4 and V is TRBV5-1; D is undetermined. This CDR3 has 13 amino acids. Deletions cut 0 bases from V and 7 bases from J, with 7 bases between. CDR1 is SGHRS, CDR2 YFSETQ, per germline. CDR3 coding DNA: TGCGCCAGCAGCTTGGGACACATTGAAAAACTGTTTTTT. Its protein is CASSLGHIEKLFF.

The V call is TRBV27, the J call TRBJ1-5; D is perhaps TRBD1 (6 bases). The CDR3 spans 15 residues. Between the trimmed V and J ends, which lost 4 bases and 0 bases, there was a span of 10 bases. Germline-derived CDR1 and CDR2 are MNHEY and SMNVEV (reference sequence). The chain's CDR3 is CASSSTGISNQPQHF. Written as DNA, the CDR3 is TGTGCCAGCAGTTCTACAGGGATTAGCAATCAGCCCCAGCATTTT.

The chain uses TRBV29-1 and TRBJ1-1; D not certain. Germline V gene sequence: CDR1 SQVTM, CDR2 ANQGSEA. This CDR3 is 15 amino acids long. Trimming shortened V by 0 bases and J by 4 bases, and 15 bases separated the two germline ends. CDR3 coding DNA: TGCAGCGTTGAAGATCGGGCCCCGATCGGCACTGAAGCTTTCTTT. The encoded protein is CSVEDRAPIGTEAFF.

This chain joins TRBV18 and TRBJ2-5; D is ambiguous. V was trimmed by 5 bases and J by 1 base, leaving 2 bases between them. The CDR3 extends over 11 amino acids. Germline values: CDR1 KGHSH, CDR2 LQKENI. The CDR3 DNA reads as TGTGCCAGCTCAACCCAAGAGACCCAGTACTTC. Translating gives CASSTQETQYF.

The chain combines TRBV6-5 with TRBJ1-6; D gene unclear. The V and J ends lost 2 bases and 7 bases respectively, with 3 bases between them. This CDR3 comprises 12 residues. Germline V gene sequence: CDR1 MNHEY, CDR2 SVGAGI. CDR3 bases: TGTGCCAGCAGTTACATCAATTCACCCCTCCACTTT. Translated: CASSYINSPLHF.

This clone was seen a few times. The chain has TRBV5-1 and TRBJ2-5; TRBD1 matches at 7 bases. After removal of 1 base from V and 5 bases from J, the junction contained 8 bases not matched to a gene. The CDR3 is 15 amino acids. The germline V gene has CDR1 SGHRS and CDR2 YFSETQ. The CDR3 sequence: CASSLLTGSEETQYF. The CDR3 region has the DNA TGCGCCAGCAGCTTGCTGACAGGGAGTGAGGAGACCCAGTACTTC. Full variable domain (rest looked up from reference TRBV5-1 and TRBJ2-5): KAGVTQTPRYLIKTRGQQVTLSCSPISGHRSVSWYQQTPGQGLQFLFEYFSETQRNKGNFPGRFSGRQFSNSRSEMNVSTLELGDSALYLCASSLLTGSEETQYFGPGTRLLVL.

This chain connects TRBV10-1 to TRBJ1-2; D remains unclear. The CDR3 extends over 13 amino acids. The V end was cut by 6 bases, the J end by 7 bases, with 15 bases between. The germline CDR1 and CDR2 sequences are WNHNN and SYGVQD (reference sequence). The CDR3 here is CASRADEGSGYTF. DNA for the CDR3: TGCGCCAGCAGAGCCGACGAGGGCTCTGGCTACACCTTC.

This chain connects TRBV3-1 (or the pseudogene TRBV3-2) to TRBJ2-7; D tentatively reads TRBD1 or TRBD2 (5 bases each). Germline CDR1 reads LGHDT; CDR2 reads YNNKEL (reference sequence). This CDR3 is 18 amino acids long. Trimming shortened V by 4 bases and J by 3 bases, and 25 bases separated the two germline ends. CDR3 residues: CASSPQRTAGGTLYEQYF. The DNA for the CDR3 is TGTGCCAGCAGCCCCCAACGAACTGCTGGGGGAACACTCTACGAGCAGTACTTC.

This clone was detected only once. The chain uses TRBV5-1 and TRBJ2-7, with 12 bases matching TRBD1. V lost 5 bases, J lost 6 bases, and 6 bases stayed unmatched. The V gene's germline CDR1 is SGHRS and CDR2 YFSETQ. CDR3 length: 14 residues. The CDR3 spells CASSGDRGRGEQYF. The CDR3 DNA sequence: TGCGCCAGCAGTGGGGACAGGGGGCGCGGCGAGCAGTACTTC.

The J gene is TRBJ1-1, the V gene TRBV3-1 (or the pseudogene TRBV3-2); TRBD1 matches at 8 bases. This CDR3 contains 16 residues. V was clipped by 5 bases and J by 8 bases; unmatched bases: 16. Germline values: CDR1 LGHDT, CDR2 YNNKEL (reference sequence). The CDR3, as DNA: TGTGCCAGCAGCACACGGACAGGGATGGCGGTGGAGGAAGCTTTCTTT. As protein: CASSTRTGMAVEEAFF.

This chain links TRBV29-1 with TRBJ2-7; TRBD1 is a possible D gene (6 bases). Trimming took 0 bases from V and 0 from J, leaving 12 bases between them. Germline CDR1 and CDR2: SQVTM and ANQGSEA. This CDR3 comprises 15 residues. CDR3: CSVEDPGQSSYEQYF. In nucleotides, the CDR3 is TGCAGCGTTGAAGATCCCGGACAGAGCTCCTACGAGCAGTACTTC.

The chain employs TRBV5-1 and TRBJ1-4, with unresolved D. CDR1 and CDR2 from the germline V gene are SGHRS and YFSETQ. Trimming left V 0 bases short and J 8 bases short, with 14 bases between. This CDR3 has 15 amino acids. CDR3 sequence (DNA): TGCGCCAGCAGCTTGGGCGGAGGGAGAGCCGAAAAACTGTTTTTT. Translation: CASSLGGGRAEKLFF.